Reported below is one T cell receptor (beta chain). Its antigen is not yet known. No much larger clonotype is one base removed from it; base qualities were not supplied. The germline V gene supplies CDR1 MDHEN and CDR2 SYDVKM. The CDR3 runs 16 amino acids, cysteine and phenylalanine included. Solely the CDR3 DNA is kept, with 48 bases framed from the first base. Relative to germline, V is 5 bases shorter and J is 1 base shorter, with 16 bases between their ends. Genomic DNA obtained from frozen pancreas tissue was processed for repertoire sequencing. Genomic DNA, roughly 1.7-3.4 ug, was extracted from umbilical cord blood or frozen pancreas using the DNeasy Blood and Tissue Kit. This sample was included in a study of fetal regulatory T cell absence and autoimmunity (dated by TCRdb to the late 2010s). For the wider study: The IPEX patients showed exocrine pancreas autoimmunity in the absence of clinical diabetes. The research as a whole found: The oligoclonal enrichment was taken as support for antigen-driven autoimmunity in the pancreas before birth in IPEX syndrome. Significant oligoclonal enrichment of the TCR compartment was observed in pancreas versus cord blood, with some top clones enriched more than 100-fold. TRB gene family usage was found to be broadly similar between cord blood and pancreas and to resemble published neonatal and adult repertoires.

On the immunoSEQ human TCRbeta survey platform, TCRbeta CDR3 regions were amplified and barcoded with a two-step multiplex PCR. Libraries were sequenced on Illumina instruments, and IgH from the same samples was sequenced in parallel. On the study's bioinformatics: To remove PCR and sequencing errors, raw reads were filtered against IMGT V, D, J definitions and grouped with a nearest-neighbor algorithm. A clone was defined as an identical nucleotide sequence, and differential abundance between tissues was tested with a Fisher exact test for each clone using a pFDR threshold of p<0.01. Clones with frequencies too low for statistical inference were excluded by a minimum inclusion filter of 10 in either sample. The immunoSEQ Analyzer was used for pairwise clonal comparisons, and IMGT tools were used to assess gene family usage. In its TCRdb copy, this immuneACCESS table keeps in-frame sequences only and misses some clones. Where compared with another copy, unresolved V genes explain less than half of these, and the others have no known cause. Clone size and V and J calls were adopted from that table, with D and trimming inferred from the DNA. In this sample the table shows some 87,000 clones, 72% of which occur a single time. 1.5% to 2% of the sample rests with the top ten.

This sequence uses TRBV28 and TRBJ2-3; the D gene is unclear. The clonotype originates from a male donor with IPEX syndrome. The sequenced sample was pancreas tissue. The DNA is as follows: TGTGCCAGCAGTCTACCGTCGGCGGCAGGCACAGATACGCAGTATTTT. Its protein is CASSLPSAAGTDTQYF.